This T cell receptor beta chain was sequenced during a study of shared clonotypes between healthy human individuals. On the study more broadly: Aged 18 to 49, the donors were a couple of women and a few men. Overall study findings and caveats: Sharing across four donors was seen in 4% to 5% of naive CD4 clonotypes. The study generally estimated greater richness for naive than memory subsets.

This table comes from immunoSEQ multiplex PCR, and its TCRdb copy is limited to in-frame clones, with some not included. The repertoire holds some 2,000,000 clones, with around 96% as singletons. The CDR3 has 13 residues. Germline V gene data show CDR1 as SEHNR and CDR2 as FQNEAQ (reference sequence). This clone was detected only once. What it recognizes is unknown. At one boundary the junction diverges from the germline segment, which might be a read error. Terminally differentiated effector memory CD45RA+ cells were left out of the naive CD8 fraction, which was CD45RO-negative and positively selected for CCR7.

Sequencing was done on a sample of naive CD8+ T cells sorted from blood. The sequence was obtained from a man aged 18-30 years in good health. V and J are TRBV7-9 and TRBJ2-7; 10 nucleotides agree with TRBD2. The CDR3: CASSHPGTSELYF. Written as DNA, the CDR3 is TGTGCCAGCAGCCATCCCGGGACTAGCGAGCTGTACTTC.